What follows are 5 T cell receptor beta chains derived from one specimen sequenced in a study of blood T cell repertoires in COVID-19. Clones were sequenced by immunoSEQ multiplex PCR, and TCRdb holds only the in-frame ones, with some missing. The sample records roughly 100,000 clones, around 90% being singletons. The specimen was peripheral blood. The receptor set was obtained from a woman aged 45-60 years with COVID-19, enrolled during active disease.

V and J are TRBV6-5 and TRBJ1-1; D is unclear. The CDR3 runs to 13 residues. In germline, CDR1 is MNHEY, CDR2 SVGAGI. Trimming took off 7 bases at V and 5 bases at J, with 14 bases between the two ends. The CDR3 sequence: CASILSRGTEAFF. In nucleotides, the CDR3 is TGTGCCAGCATCCTAAGTCGAGGAACTGAAGCTTTCTTT.

The genes are TRBV18 and TRBJ1-4; TRBD1 might be the D (6 bases). V lost 4 bases and J 14 bases, leaving 11 bases between the germline ends. Germline lookup yields CDR1 KGHSH and CDR2 LQKENI. This CDR3 comprises 11 residues. CDR3 residues: CASSRDRTLFF. The CDR3 DNA follows: TGTGCCAGCTCACGCGACAGGACCCTGTTTTTT.

This chain uses TRBV5-4 with TRBJ2-1; TRBD2 matches at 9 bases. This CDR3 contains 15 residues. J was trimmed by 10 bases and V by 3 bases; bases with no gene match: 11. CDR1 is SGHNT, CDR2 YYREEE, per germline (reference sequence). The CDR3 here is CASSSSGASKTEQFF. As DNA, the CDR3 is TGTGCCAGCAGCTCTAGCGGGGCCTCTAAGACGGAGCAGTTCTTC.

The chain has TRBV30 and TRBJ1-5; no reliable D call. V was shortened by 1 base and J by 5 bases, with 9 bases between the two germline ends. The CDR3 extends over 13 amino acids. Germline V gene data show CDR1 as GTSNPN and CDR2 as SVGIG (reference sequence). The CDR3 here is CAWSEVADQPQHF. The CDR3 DNA reads as TGTGCCTGGAGTGAGGTGGCGGATCAGCCCCAGCATTTT.

V usage is TRBV2 and J usage is TRBJ1-6; 9 bases agree with TRBD1. J lost 9 bases, V lost 3 bases, and 9 bases had no gene match. The CDR3 has 16 amino acids. Germline V gene sequence: CDR1 SNHLY, CDR2 FYNNEI. The CDR3 bases are TGTGCCAGCAGTGACCCCGTGGGACAGGGCGGTTCACCCCTCCACTTT. Translated, it gives CASSDPVGQGGSPLHF.